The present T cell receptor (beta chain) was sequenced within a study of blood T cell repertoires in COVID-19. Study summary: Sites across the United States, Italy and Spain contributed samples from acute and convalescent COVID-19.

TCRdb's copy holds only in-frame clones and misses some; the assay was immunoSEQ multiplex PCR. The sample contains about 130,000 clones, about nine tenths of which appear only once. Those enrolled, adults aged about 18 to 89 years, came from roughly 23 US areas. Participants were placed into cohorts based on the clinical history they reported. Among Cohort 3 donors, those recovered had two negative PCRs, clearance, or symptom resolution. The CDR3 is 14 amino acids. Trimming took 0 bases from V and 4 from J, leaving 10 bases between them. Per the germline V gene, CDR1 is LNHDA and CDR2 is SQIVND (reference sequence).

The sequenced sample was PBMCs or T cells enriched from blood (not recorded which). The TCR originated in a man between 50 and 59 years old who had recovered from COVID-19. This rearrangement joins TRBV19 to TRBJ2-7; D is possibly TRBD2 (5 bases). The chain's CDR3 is CASSIDLGSYEQYF. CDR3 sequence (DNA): TGTGCCAGTAGTATAGATCTTGGGAGTTACGAGCAGTACTTC.